Described below is a single T cell receptor (beta chain) sequence and its context. The antigen is not known. This specimen comes from a study of OX40 agonist ivuxolimab in advanced cancers. On the study more broadly: Ivuxolimab, an antibody that agonizes OX40 (CD134), was administered to the patients. With a range of roughly 23 to 79, age averaged roughly 61 years, and roughly 80% were male.

TCRdb's copy holds only in-frame clones and misses some; the assay was immunoSEQ multiplex PCR. The data contain about 81,000 clones, around 80% of them seen just once; the ten biggest clones take up 5.5% to 8.5%. Study-level results: At doses 0.1 to 3.0 mg/kg, CD4+ and CD8+ clones expanded. Low levels of normalized T-cell clonal expansion also appeared in some nonresponders.

This CDR3 contains 15 residues. Germline V gene data show CDR1 as MDHEN and CDR2 as SYDVKM. V lost 8 bases and J lost 7; bases outside the gene matches: 12. The V call is TRBV28, the J call TRBJ2-1, with TRBD2 matching over 9 bases. Sequenced here: CD4+ or CD8+ T cells sorted from blood, sampled in a trial of the OX40 agonist ivuxolimab. The source is an adult with an advanced solid tumor such as melanoma, head and neck, liver or kidney cancer. This CDR3 reads CASAVGGRVYNEQFF. For the CDR3, the DNA is TGTGCCAGCGCGGTCGGCGGGAGGGTTTATAATGAGCAGTTCTTC.